This TCR beta chain came from a study of blood T cell repertoires in COVID-19. Study information: T cells, B-cell-depleted T cells, or PBMCs supplied cDNA or gDNA.

Only one count was recorded for this clone. The J segment lost 5 bases and the V segment lost 3 bases, leaving 11 bases of the junction unmatched. The CDR3 length is 18 residues. Germline values: CDR1 SEHNR, CDR2 FQNEAQ (reference sequence). Methods used by the authors: Estimation of nucleated cell counts relied on the amplification of reference gene primers. The table came from immunoSEQ multiplex PCR; TCRdb's copy has only in-frame clones and leaves some out. V and J calls and clone size follow that table, whereas D and trimming were derived from the DNA. Among 430,000 or so clones listed, approximately 90% were seen once. Recruited during active infection, patients (from Seattle) were subsequently followed longitudinally.

The TCR sequence derives from a man younger than 30 with COVID-19, enrolled during active disease. The genes are TRBV7-9 and TRBJ2-2; 11 nucleotides line up with TRBD2. Sequencing input: peripheral blood. The CDR3 protein is CASSFGLAGMRGTGELFF. CDR3 sequence (DNA): TGTGCCAGCAGCTTCGGACTAGCGGGTATGCGCGGTACCGGGGAGCTGTTTTTT. The full variable domain, with the rest looked up from reference TRBV7-9 and TRBJ2-2, is DTGVSQNPRHKITKRGQNVTFRCDPISEHNRLYWYRQTLGQGPEFLTYFQNEAQLEKSRLLSDRFSAERPKGSFSTLEIQRTEQGDSAMYLCASSFGLAGMRGTGELFFGEGSRLTVL.